This T cell receptor beta chain came from a study of regulatory T cells in long-lasting Graves disease. To make TCR beta libraries, researchers used iRepertoire HTBI primers and Arm-PCR of CDR3 regions. TCRdb re-derived calls from the multiplex PCR reads in MiXCR, one entry per CDR3 protein. This sample has 350,000 to 500,000 distinct CDR3 sequences; approximately 16% occur once, and the top ten carry about 11%. The time point is: newly diagnosed GD, antithyroid drugs for less than 3 months. RNA from PBMCs was the source of the TCR library. The CDR3 totals 13 residues. Germline V gene lookup returns CDR1 SNHLY and CDR2 FYNNEI. The V end was cut by 5 bases, the J end by 2 bases, with 9 bases between. This clonotype has at least ten counts. These data were also filed under a second study, of T cells in Graves' hyperthyroidism and ophthalmopathy.

The gene calls are TRBV2 and TRBJ2-5; D unclear. Here the sequenced sample was peripheral blood mononuclear cells (PBMCs), taken at new diagnosis, from a patient treated with antithyroid drugs. This TCR was recovered from a woman between 25 and 40 years old with Graves disease. The CDR3 DNA is TGTGCCAGCAGTACGGCAGAACAAGAGACCCAGTACTTC. Translated: CASSTAEQETQYF.